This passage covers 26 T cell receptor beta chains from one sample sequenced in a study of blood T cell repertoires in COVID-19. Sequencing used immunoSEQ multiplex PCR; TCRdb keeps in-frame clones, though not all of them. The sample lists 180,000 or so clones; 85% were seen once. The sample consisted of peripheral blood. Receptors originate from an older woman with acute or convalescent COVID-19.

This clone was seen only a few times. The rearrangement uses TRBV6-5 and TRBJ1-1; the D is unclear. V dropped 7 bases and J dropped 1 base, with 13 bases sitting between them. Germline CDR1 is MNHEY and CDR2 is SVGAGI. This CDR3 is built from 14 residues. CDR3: CASKRYGGNTEAFF. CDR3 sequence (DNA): TGTGCCAGCAAGCGATACGGTGGGAACACTGAAGCTTTCTTT.

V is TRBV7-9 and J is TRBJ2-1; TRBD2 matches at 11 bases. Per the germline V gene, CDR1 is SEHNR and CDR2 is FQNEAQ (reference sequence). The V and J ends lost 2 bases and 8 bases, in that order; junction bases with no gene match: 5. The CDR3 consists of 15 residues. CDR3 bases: TGTGCCAGCAGCTTATTCCTAGCGGGAGGCTATGAGCAGTTCTTC. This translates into CASSLFLAGGYEQFF.

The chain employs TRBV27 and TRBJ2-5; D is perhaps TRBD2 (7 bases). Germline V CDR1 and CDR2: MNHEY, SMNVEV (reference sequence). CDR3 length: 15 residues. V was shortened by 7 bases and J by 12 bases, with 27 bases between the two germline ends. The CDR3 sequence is CASKSSLAEGGREYF. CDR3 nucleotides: TGTGCCAGCAAATCCTCGCTAGCGGAAGGGGGACGGGAGTACTTC.

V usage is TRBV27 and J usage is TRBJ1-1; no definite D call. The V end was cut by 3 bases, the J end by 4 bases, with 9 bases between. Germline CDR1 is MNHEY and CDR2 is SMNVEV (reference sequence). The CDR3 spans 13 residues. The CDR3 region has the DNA TGTGCCAGCAGTTTCACCGACACCACTGAAGCTTTCTTT. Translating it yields CASSFTDTTEAFF.

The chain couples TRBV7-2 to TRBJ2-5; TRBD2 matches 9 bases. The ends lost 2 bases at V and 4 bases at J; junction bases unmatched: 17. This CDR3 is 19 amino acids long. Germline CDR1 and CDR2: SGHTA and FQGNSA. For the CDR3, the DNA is TGTGCCAGCAGCTTAAGGCTTGGTACTAGCGGGTGGGGGGGAGAGACCCAGTACTTC. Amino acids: CASSLRLGTSGWGGETQYF.

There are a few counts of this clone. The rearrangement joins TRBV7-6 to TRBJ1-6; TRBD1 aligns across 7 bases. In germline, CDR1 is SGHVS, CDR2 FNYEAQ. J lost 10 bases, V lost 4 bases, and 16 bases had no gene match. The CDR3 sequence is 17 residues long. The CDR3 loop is CASSSRGRRGKWSPLHF. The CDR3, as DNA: TGTGCCAGCAGCTCTAGGGGGCGCCGGGGTAAATGGTCACCCCTCCACTTT.

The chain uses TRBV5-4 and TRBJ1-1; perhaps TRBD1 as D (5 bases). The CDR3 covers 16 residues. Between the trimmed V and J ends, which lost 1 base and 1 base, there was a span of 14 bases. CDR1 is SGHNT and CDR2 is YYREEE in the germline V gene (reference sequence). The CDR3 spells CASSLYQGLGNTEAFF. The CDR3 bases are TGTGCCAGCAGCTTGTACCAGGGCTTAGGGAACACTGAAGCTTTCTTT.

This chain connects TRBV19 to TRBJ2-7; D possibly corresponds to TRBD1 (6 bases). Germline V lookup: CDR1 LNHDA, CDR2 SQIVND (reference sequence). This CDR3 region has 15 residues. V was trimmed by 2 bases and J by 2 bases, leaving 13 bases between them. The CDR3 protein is CASSIPRTDTYEQYV. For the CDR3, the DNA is TGTGCCAGTAGTATACCCCGGACAGACACCTACGAGCAGTACGTC.

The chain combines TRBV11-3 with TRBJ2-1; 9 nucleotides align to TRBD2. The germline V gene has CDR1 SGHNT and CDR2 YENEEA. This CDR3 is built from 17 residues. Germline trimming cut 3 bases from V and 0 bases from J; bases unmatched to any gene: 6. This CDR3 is CASSFETSGSSYNEQFF. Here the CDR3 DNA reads TGTGCCAGCAGCTTCGAGACTAGCGGTAGCTCCTACAATGAGCAGTTCTTC.

The CDR3 loop reads CASTTSGRGNEQFF. CDR3 coding DNA: TGCGCCAGCACTACTAGCGGGAGGGGTAATGAGCAGTTCTTC. The J gene is TRBJ2-1, the V gene TRBV5-1; TRBD2 matches at 13 bases. The V gene's germline CDR1 is SGHRS and CDR2 YFSETQ. The CDR3 spans 14 residues. Losses at the gene ends were 6 bases for V and 7 bases for J; bases not matched to a gene: 4.

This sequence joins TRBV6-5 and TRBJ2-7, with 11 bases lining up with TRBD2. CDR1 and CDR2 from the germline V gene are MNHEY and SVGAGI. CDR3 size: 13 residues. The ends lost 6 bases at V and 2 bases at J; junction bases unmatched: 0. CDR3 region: CASRLAGAYEQYF. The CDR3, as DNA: TGTGCCAGCAGACTAGCGGGGGCCTACGAGCAGTACTTC.

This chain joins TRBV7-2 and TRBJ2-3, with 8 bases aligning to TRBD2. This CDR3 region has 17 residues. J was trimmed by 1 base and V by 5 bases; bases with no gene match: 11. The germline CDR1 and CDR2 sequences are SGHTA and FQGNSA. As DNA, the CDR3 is TGTGCCAGCAGCACAAGGCTGGCGGGAGGTGGCACAGATACGCAGTATTTT. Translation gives CASSTRLAGGGTDTQYF.

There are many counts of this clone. CDR3 bases: TGTGCCAGCAGCTTAGGGATAGCGGAAGAGACCCAGTACTTC. This encodes CASSLGIAEETQYF. The chain uses TRBV11-2 and TRBJ2-5; possibly TRBD2 for D (6 bases). Germline assignment: CDR1 SGHAT and CDR2 FQNNGV. The CDR3 contains 14 residues. The V and J ends lost 1 base and 3 bases respectively, with 9 bases between them.

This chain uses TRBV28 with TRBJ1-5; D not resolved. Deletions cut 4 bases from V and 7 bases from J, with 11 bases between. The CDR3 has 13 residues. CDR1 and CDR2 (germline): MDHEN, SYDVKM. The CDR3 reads CASSYIIEQPQHF. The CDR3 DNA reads TGTGCCAGCAGTTACATTATCGAACAGCCCCAGCATTTT.

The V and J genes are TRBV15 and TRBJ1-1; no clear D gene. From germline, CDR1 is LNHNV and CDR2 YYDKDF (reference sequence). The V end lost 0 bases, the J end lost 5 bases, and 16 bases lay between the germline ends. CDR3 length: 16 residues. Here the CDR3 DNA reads TGTGCCACCAGCAGAGATCTCTACGGGAAATGGACTGAAGCTTTCTTT. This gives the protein CATSRDLYGKWTEAFF.

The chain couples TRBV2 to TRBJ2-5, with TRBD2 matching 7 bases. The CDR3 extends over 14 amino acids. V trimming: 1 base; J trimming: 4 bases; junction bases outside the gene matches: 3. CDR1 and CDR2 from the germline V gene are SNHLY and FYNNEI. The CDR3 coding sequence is TGTGCCAGCAGTGAAGGGGTAGCGGGAGAGACCCAGTACTTC. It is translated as CASSEGVAGETQYF.

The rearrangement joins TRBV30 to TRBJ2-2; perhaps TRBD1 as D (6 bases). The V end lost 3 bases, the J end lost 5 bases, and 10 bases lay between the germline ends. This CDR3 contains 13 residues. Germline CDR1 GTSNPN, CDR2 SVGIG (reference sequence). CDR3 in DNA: TGTGCCTGGAGAGGACAGTCTACCGGGGAGCTGTTTTTT. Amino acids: CAWRGQSTGELFF.

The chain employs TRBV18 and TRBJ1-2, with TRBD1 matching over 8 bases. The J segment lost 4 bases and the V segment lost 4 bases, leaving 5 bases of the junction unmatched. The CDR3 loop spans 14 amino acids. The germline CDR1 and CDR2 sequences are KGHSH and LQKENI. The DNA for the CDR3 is TGTGCCAGCTCACTGCCGGGACAGGTCTATGGCTACACCTTC. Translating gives CASSLPGQVYGYTF. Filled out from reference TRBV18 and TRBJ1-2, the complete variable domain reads NAGVMQNPRHLVRRRGQEARLRCSPMKGHSHVYWYRQLPEEGLKFMVYLQKENIIDESGMPKERFSAEFPKEGPSILRIQQVVRGDSAAYFCASSLPGQVYGYTFGSGTRLTVV.

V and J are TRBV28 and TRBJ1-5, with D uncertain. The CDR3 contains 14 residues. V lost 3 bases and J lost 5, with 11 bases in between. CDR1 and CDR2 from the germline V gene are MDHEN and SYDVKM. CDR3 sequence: CASSFSGVDQPQHF. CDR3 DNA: TGTGCCAGCAGTTTTTCCGGGGTGGATCAGCCCCAGCATTTT.

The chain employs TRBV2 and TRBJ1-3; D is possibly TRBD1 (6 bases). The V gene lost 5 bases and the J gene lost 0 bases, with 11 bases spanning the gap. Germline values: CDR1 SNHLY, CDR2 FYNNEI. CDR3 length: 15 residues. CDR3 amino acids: CASSTDRSSGNTIYF. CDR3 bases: TGTGCCAGCAGTACTGACAGGAGCTCTGGAAACACCATATATTTT.

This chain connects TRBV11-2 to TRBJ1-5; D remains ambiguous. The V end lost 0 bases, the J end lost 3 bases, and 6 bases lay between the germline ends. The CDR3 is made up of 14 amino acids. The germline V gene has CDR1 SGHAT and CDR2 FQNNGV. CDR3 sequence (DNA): TGTGCCAGCAGCTTAGAGGGCCACAATCAGCCCCAGCATTTT. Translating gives CASSLEGHNQPQHF.

CDR3 nucleotides: TGCGCCAGCACCCCTGGGAATCTCAGGGGAAATCGGCAGTTCTTC. This encodes CASTPGNLRGNRQFF. The chain uses TRBV10-1 and TRBJ2-1, with TRBD1 as a possible D gene (6 bases). The CDR3 is 15 amino acids. V was cut by 7 bases and J by 12 bases, with 25 bases left in between. CDR1 is WNHNN and CDR2 is SYGVQD in the germline V gene (reference sequence).

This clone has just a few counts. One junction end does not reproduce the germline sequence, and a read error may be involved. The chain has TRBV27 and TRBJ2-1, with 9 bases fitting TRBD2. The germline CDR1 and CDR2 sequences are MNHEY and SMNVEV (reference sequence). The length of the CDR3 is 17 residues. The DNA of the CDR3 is TGTGCCAGCAGTATTAAGGGGGTAGCGGGAGCAATGAGCAGTTTCCTCTTC. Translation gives CASSIKGVAGAMSSFLF.

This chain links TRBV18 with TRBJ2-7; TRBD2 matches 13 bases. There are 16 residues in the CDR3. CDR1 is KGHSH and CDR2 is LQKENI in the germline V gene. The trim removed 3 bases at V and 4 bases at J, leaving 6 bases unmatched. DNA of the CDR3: TGTGCCAGCTCACCCCGACTAGCGGGAGGCTTGTACGAGCAGTACTTC. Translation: CASSPRLAGGLYEQYF.

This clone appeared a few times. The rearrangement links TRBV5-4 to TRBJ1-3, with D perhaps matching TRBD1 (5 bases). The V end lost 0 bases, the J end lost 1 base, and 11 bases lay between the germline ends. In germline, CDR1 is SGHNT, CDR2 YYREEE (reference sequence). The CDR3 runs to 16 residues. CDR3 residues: CASSLATGASGNTIYF. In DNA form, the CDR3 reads TGTGCCAGCAGCTTGGCCACAGGAGCATCTGGAAACACCATATATTTT.

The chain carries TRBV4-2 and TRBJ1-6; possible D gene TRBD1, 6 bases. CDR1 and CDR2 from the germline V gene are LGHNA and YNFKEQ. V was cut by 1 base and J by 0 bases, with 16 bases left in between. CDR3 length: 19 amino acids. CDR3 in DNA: TGTGCCAGCAGCCAAGCGCTTGGTACAGGGAGCTCCTATAATTCACCCCTCCACTTT. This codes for CASSQALGTGSSYNSPLHF.